Sequencing of this TCR beta chain was carried out in a study of blood T cell repertoires in COVID-19. The wider study: The United States, Italy and Spain were the sources of the acute and convalescent COVID-19 samples. Nucleic acid was either cDNA or gDNA, and it came from T cells, B-cell-depleted T cells, or PBMCs.

V dropped 2 bases and J dropped 1; count of bases not matched to a gene: 3. The CDR3 contains 15 residues. Germline assignment: CDR1 ENHRY and CDR2 SYGVKD. Per the original methods: It was from reference gene primer amplification that nucleated cell counts were estimated. Libraries were prepared by immunoSEQ multiplex PCR; TCRdb keeps only in-frame clonotypes and omits some of them. Clonal size and the V and J genes are those of that table, whereas D and trimming came from the DNA. The sample comprises about 26,000 clones, around 90% of which are singletons, and about 11% rests with the top ten. The chain has TRBV10-3 and TRBJ2-7; 9 nucleotides agree with TRBD1. This sequence originates from a man aged 65 to 85 with acute or convalescent COVID-19. The sample taken for sequencing was peripheral blood. Here the CDR3 DNA reads TGTGCCATCAGTGAGACGGGACAGGGTTCCTACGAGCAGTACTTC. Its translation: CAISETGQGSYEQYF.